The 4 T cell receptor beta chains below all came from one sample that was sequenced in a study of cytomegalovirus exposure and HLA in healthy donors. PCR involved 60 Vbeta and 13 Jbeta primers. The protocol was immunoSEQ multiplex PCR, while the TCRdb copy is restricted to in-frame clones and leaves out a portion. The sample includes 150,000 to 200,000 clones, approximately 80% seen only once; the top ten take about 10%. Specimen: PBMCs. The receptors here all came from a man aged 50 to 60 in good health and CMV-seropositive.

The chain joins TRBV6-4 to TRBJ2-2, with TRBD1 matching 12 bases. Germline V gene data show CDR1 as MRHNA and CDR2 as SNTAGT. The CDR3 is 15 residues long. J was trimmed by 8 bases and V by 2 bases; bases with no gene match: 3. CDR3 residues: CASSDAGQGAGELFF. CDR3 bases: TGTGCCAGCAGTGACGCGGGACAGGGGGCAGGGGAGCTGTTTTTT.

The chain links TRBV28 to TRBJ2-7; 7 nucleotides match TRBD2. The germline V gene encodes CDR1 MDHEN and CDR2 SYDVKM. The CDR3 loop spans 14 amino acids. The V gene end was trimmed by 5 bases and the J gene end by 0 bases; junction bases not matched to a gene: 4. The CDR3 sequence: CASSRGGASYEQYF. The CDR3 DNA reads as TGTGCCAGCAGTCGCGGGGGAGCCTCCTACGAGCAGTACTTC.

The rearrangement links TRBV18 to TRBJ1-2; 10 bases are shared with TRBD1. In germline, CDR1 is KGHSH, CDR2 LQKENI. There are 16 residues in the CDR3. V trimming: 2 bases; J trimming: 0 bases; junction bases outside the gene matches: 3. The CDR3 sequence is CASSPGDRGTNYGYTF. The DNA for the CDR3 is TGTGCCAGCTCACCAGGGGACAGGGGAACTAACTATGGCTACACCTTC. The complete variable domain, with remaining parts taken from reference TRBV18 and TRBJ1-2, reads NAGVMQNPRHLVRRRGQEARLRCSPMKGHSHVYWYRQLPEEGLKFMVYLQKENIIDESGMPKERFSAEFPKEGPSILRIQQVVRGDSAAYFCASSPGDRGTNYGYTFGSGTRLTVV.

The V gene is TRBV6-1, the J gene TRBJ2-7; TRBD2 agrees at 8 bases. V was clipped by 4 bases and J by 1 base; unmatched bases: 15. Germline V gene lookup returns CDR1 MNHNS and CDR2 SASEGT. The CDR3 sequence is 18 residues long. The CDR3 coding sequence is TGTGCCAGCAGTGGACCCGGGACACTGAGCGGGGGTTCCTACGAGCAGTACTTC. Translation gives CASSGPGTLSGGSYEQYF.